This paragraph covers one T cell receptor (beta chain) sequence. There are a few counts of this clone. Its specific antigen is unknown. Per-base quality was not reported, and no clone a single base away is much larger than it. Unstimulated PBMCs, after thawing, were stained for CD3, CD4 and CD8 and then FACS-sorted into CD3+CD4+ and CD3+CD8+ populations. Each of the 8 studied subjects was randomized to immunosuppression withdrawal. The Qiagen DNeasy Blood and Tissue Kit was used to isolate genomic DNA. This entry comes from a study of T cell clones after liver transplantation (dated by TCRdb to about 2019). For context, the study as a whole: The samples were obtained from ITN030ST, a randomized trial that attempted immunosuppression withdrawal within 2 years after liver transplantation. Blood samples were collected pre-transplant, then pre-randomization ahead of withdrawal, and finally post-randomization once withdrawal had either been completed or failed. Of the eight recipients, a few were HCV-positive, while the remaining recipients had been transplanted for non-autoimmune, non-viral indications. A cohort of 8 liver transplant recipients was studied, of whom 3 were classified as tolerant and 5 as non-tolerant. Tolerance was defined as complete immunosuppression withdrawal for at least one year with no rise in liver enzymes beyond twice the upper limit of normal. Third party-reactive TCRbeta sequences from pre-transplant MLRs were also identified as an antigen-independent comparator for donor-reactive sequences. Until randomization at 12-24 months post-transplant, subjects were given standard immunosuppression, with no induction therapy. Donor-reactive T cell clones were identified using TCRbeta sequencing after a pre-transplant mixed lymphocyte reaction and were then followed in post-transplant blood.

Results the study describes overall, beyond this receptor: In a couple of subjects, low numbers of available donor cells limited the measurable donor-reactive repertoire. Because no allograft tissue specimens were available, donor-reactive T cells may have migrated into the graft instead of being deleted. Donor-reactive sequences decreased more than third party-reactive sequences, which suggests partial antigen-specific deletion that was not related to withdrawal success. After accounting for repertoire turnover, donor-reactive detection was significantly reduced in 7 of 8 subjects for CD4 and 8 of 8 for CD8. Because of small, heterogeneous patient numbers and non-standardized post-transplant time points, the conclusions were only preliminary. Circulating donor-reactive CD4 TCRbeta sequences fell significantly post-transplant in most of the 8 subjects, irrespective of tolerance or HCV status.

Frozen genomic DNA underwent high-throughput TCRbeta CDR3 sequencing by immunoSEQ, including PCR amplification, mapping, bias correction and internal controls. From the authors' description of their analysis: Productive rearrangements were retained, and unique TCRbeta sequences were defined by the CDR3 nucleotide sequence together with the V and J gene. Donor-reactive sequences required at least 5-fold expansion in CFSE-low cells versus unstimulated pre-transplant cells and at least 0.01% frequency. Per-subject minimum frequency thresholds, based on the lowest-template unstimulated sample, ensured at least 90% detection power. Jensen-Shannon divergence between the top 1000 TCRbeta sequences after and before transplant was used to measure repertoire turnover. Two-sided Fisher's exact tests were used to test for changes in how often donor-reactive sequences were detected. TCRdb carries this immuneACCESS record with in-frame sequences only. Its versions omit some clonotypes, under half of them owing to an unresolved V gene in the studies checked, with the rest unexplained. V, J and clone size reflect that table, while D and trimming were determined from the DNA. The sample contains about 85,000 clones, roughly four fifths of them found a single time. Roughly 0.44% of the sample comes from the top ten.

This clonotype originated in a human patient who received a liver transplant. After a transplant, the donor of the graft may account for some T cells. Sequences were derived from CD4+ T cells from blood, sampled approximately 3.5 years after liver transplant.

The CDR3 amino acid sequence is: CASSEADQSPYEQYF. The DNA sequence follows: TGTGCCAGCAGTGAAGCAGATCAAAGTCCCTACGAGCAGTACTTC. The V and J segments used are TRBV6-1 and TRBJ2-7; the D gene assignment is ambiguous. For CDR1 and CDR2, the germline V gene lists MNHNS and SASEGT. The trim is 0 bases for V and 2 bases for J, with a gap of 11 bases between the germline ends. The CDR3 runs 15 amino acids, cysteine and phenylalanine included. The sequence is cut down to CDR3 DNA, 45 bases in frame from base 1.